One sample yielded the 7 T cell receptor beta chains listed below, sequenced in a study of a mutant IDH1 vaccine in newly diagnosed glioma. Time point noted: baseline, week 1 (first vaccination visit). Treatment defined: pre-vaccination baseline after standard-of-care therapy. Data came from immunoSEQ multiplex PCR; TCRdb stores just in-frame clones and leaves some out. The table lists about 67,000 clones, 65% to 85% of them singletons. The sample here was peripheral blood mononuclear cells (PBMCs), taken from a glioma patient treated with radiotherapy, temozolomide or both. The source of these receptors is a woman younger than 30 with glioma. Some clones in this sample may be carry-over from other donors' samples.

The rearrangement links TRBV6-6 to TRBJ1-3; a possible D gene is TRBD1 (5 bases). This CDR3 comprises 14 residues. From germline, CDR1 is MNHNY and CDR2 SVGAGI (reference sequence). The V and J ends lost 6 bases and 5 bases respectively, with 14 bases between them. CDR3 region: CASSPGALRNTIYF. The CDR3 coding sequence is TGTGCCAGCAGCCCCGGGGCACTCCGAAACACCATATATTTT.

The V and J genes are TRBV9 and TRBJ2-3, with 8 bases lining up with TRBD2. CDR1 and CDR2 from the germline V gene are SGDLS and YYNGEE. This CDR3 is built from 16 residues. V shed 0 bases, J shed 2 bases, and the junction held 5 bases outside the gene matches. CDR3 loop: CASSVAAGANTDTQYF. In nucleotides, the CDR3 is TGTGCCAGCAGCGTAGCAGCGGGGGCTAACACAGATACGCAGTATTTT. Full variable domain (missing parts from reference TRBV9 and TRBJ2-3): DSGVTQTPKHLITATGQRVTLRCSPRSGDLSVYWYQQSLDQGLQFLIQYYNGEERAKGNILERFSAQQFPDLHSELNLSSLELGDSALYFCASSVAAGANTDTQYFGPGTRLTVL.

This chain links TRBV5-1 with TRBJ1-3; TRBD1 agrees at 8 bases. The ends lost 5 bases at V and 5 bases at J; junction bases unmatched: 9. The CDR3 is made up of 15 amino acids. The germline gives CDR1 SGHRS, CDR2 YFSETQ. CDR3 coding DNA: TGCGCCAGCAGTCCTGACAGGGGAGTTAGAAACACCATATATTTT. Encoded protein: CASSPDRGVRNTIYF.

CDR3 amino acids: CASTLTGNYGYTF. The CDR3 DNA reads TGCGCCAGCACCCTGACAGGGAACTATGGCTACACCTTC. The V and J genes are TRBV5-1 and TRBJ1-2; 7 nucleotides agree with TRBD1. J gave up 2 bases and V 6 bases, and 4 bases lay outside the gene matches. Germline V gene data show CDR1 as SGHRS and CDR2 as YFSETQ. The CDR3 totals 13 residues.

The V gene is TRBV6-5, the J gene TRBJ2-7; D may be TRBD2 (6 bases). V was cut by 2 bases and J by 3 bases, with 14 bases left in between. CDR1 and CDR2 from the germline V gene are MNHEY and SVGAGI. This CDR3 region has 15 residues. The DNA of the CDR3 is TGTGCCAGCAGTTACGGGATGGTCGGGGGCTACGAGCAGTACTTC. Its translation is CASSYGMVGGYEQYF.

This chain uses TRBV5-1 with TRBJ2-7, with 7 positions matching TRBD2. The CDR3 is 18 residues long. V dropped 4 bases and J dropped 1; count of bases not matched to a gene: 17. Germline-derived CDR1 and CDR2 are SGHRS and YFSETQ. The DNA for the CDR3 is TGCGCCAGCAGCCGCTTCCCGCTTAGCGCTAGCGGATCCTACGAGCAGTACTTC. Its translation: CASSRFPLSASGSYEQYF.

The J gene is TRBJ2-2, the V gene TRBV5-1, with D possibly matching TRBD2 (5 bases). CDR1 and CDR2 from the germline V gene are SGHRS and YFSETQ. The CDR3 runs 16 residues. Trimming removed 0 bases from V and 2 bases from J, with 11 bases in between. CDR3 DNA: TGCGCCAGCAGCTTGGCGGTAGCGCCAAACACCGGGGAGCTGTTTTTT. This gives the protein CASSLAVAPNTGELFF.